Listed here are 5 T cell receptor beta chains from one sample, sequenced in a study of CD8+CD57+ T cells in acquired aplastic anemia. Patients chosen for sequencing had CD8+CD57+ cells that had expanded, as shown by flow cytometry. The template used for profiling TCR beta VDJ and CDR3 was genomic DNA. Each CDR3 protein gets one entry after TCRdb re-called the reads with MiXCR. The sample lists about 250,000 distinct CDR3 sequences; approximately 50% were seen once. The sample was sorted CD4+, CD8+, or CD8+CD57+ T cells (not recorded which) from PBMCs. The origin of the receptors is a human donor with aplastic anemia.

The gene calls are TRBV9 and TRBJ2-2, with unresolved D. The CDR3 sequence is 14 residues long. CDR1 and CDR2 from the germline V gene are SGDLS and YYNGEE. Between the trimmed V and J ends, which lost 8 bases and 0 bases, there was a span of 11 bases. In DNA, the CDR3 is TGTGCCAGTTCAGACAAAGCGAACACCGGGGAGCTGTTTTTT. Amino acids: CASSDKANTGELFF.

At least ten counts were recorded for this clonotype. In DNA, the CDR3 is TGTGCCAGCAGCCAATTCGGGCCGGCTGCCGATGAGCAGTTCTTC. Encoded protein: CASSQFGPAADEQFF. The V call is TRBV5-5, the J call TRBJ2-1; unclear D gene. This CDR3 spans 15 amino acids. Germline CDR1 and CDR2: SGHKS and YYEKEE (reference sequence). The V end lost 4 bases, the J end lost 8 bases, and 19 bases lay between the germline ends.

Turning to this clonotype: A clone one base away is much larger, so this may be a read error. The rearrangement uses TRBV7-2 and TRBJ1-6; D is ambiguous. V was clipped by 3 bases and J by 13 bases, with 19 bases between them. The germline gives CDR1 SGHTA, CDR2 FQGNSA. CDR3 size: 15 residues. The CDR3 DNA sequence: TGTGCCAGCAGCTTGGATCTGGCTCCCGGTCAGCCCCTCCACTTT. It translates to CASSLDLAPGQPLHF.

This clonotype was counted at least ten times. V usage is TRBV7-3 and J usage is TRBJ2-3, with D possibly being TRBD1 or TRBD2 (5 bases each). This CDR3 comprises 14 residues. The V end was cut by 5 bases, the J end by 1 base, with 10 bases between. The germline V gene has CDR1 SGHTA and CDR2 FQGTGA. The CDR3 nucleotides are TGTGCCAGCAGCCCCGGGGCTGGCACAGATACGCAGTATTTT. Encoded protein: CASSPGAGTDTQYF.

The sample holds a few counts of this clonotype. This sequence joins TRBV25-1 and TRBJ2-3; perhaps TRBD1 as D (5 bases). Trimming shortened V by 1 base and J by 3 bases, and 14 bases separated the two germline ends. Germline CDR1 MGHDK, CDR2 SYGVNS. The CDR3 consists of 16 residues. This CDR3 reads CASSELGQGRTDTQYF. CDR3 in DNA: TGTGCCAGCAGTGAATTGGGGCAGGGTAGGACAGATACGCAGTATTTT. The entire variable domain, with the rest obtained from reference TRBV25-1 and TRBJ2-3, is as follows: EADIYQTPRYLVIGTGKKITLECSQTMGHDKMYWYQQDPGMELHLIHYSYGVNSTEKGDLSSESTVSRIRTEHFPLTLESARPSHTSQYLCASSELGQGRTDTQYFGPGTRLTVL.